This T cell receptor beta chain was recorded in a study of T cells in Graves' hyperthyroidism and ophthalmopathy. In its sample, this clonotype was seen many times. Fresh 10 ml peripheral blood yielded PBMCs. Trimming took off 5 bases at V and 6 bases at J, with 11 bases between the two ends. This CDR3 comprises 13 residues. The germline V gene encodes CDR1 SGHTA and CDR2 FQGNSA. Amplified TCR beta CDR3 regions came from RNA transcripts. In the first-round RT-PCR of the TCR CDR3, the HTBI primer set was used. TCRdb used MiXCR to reprocess the multiplex PCR reads, holding one entry per CDR3 protein. The data hold approximately 600,000 distinct CDR3 sequences, with approximately 13% observed a single time.

Sequenced material: blood. The rearrangement joins TRBV7-2 to TRBJ2-1; D is undetermined. The sequence derives from a woman aged 30 to 39 with Graves' hyperthyroidism that later progressed to Graves' ophthalmopathy. The CDR3 DNA follows: TGTGCCAGCAGCCCCGAATTAGGCAATGAGCAGTTCTTC. Translated, it gives CASSPELGNEQFF.